This TCR beta chain was recovered during a study of glioma-infiltrating T cells after dendritic cell vaccination. At the level of the study: Monocyte-derived dendritic cells, cultured approximately 7 days with IL-4 and GM-CSF, were pulsed with autologous tumor lysate.

The time point was: after dendritic cell vaccination, including at tumor progression/relapse. Trimming at V came to 3 bases and at J to 4 bases, leaving 1 base not matched to a gene. This CDR3 has 16 amino acids. Germline CDR1 and CDR2: LGHNA and YNFKEQ. Profiling relied on immunoSEQ multiplex PCR, and the TCRdb table lists in-frame clones only, not all of them. The sample holds over 75,000 clones, 80% to 90% seen once. This receptor was identified in a human donor with glioblastoma. This rearrangement joins TRBV4-2 to TRBJ2-3; TRBD2 matches 16 bases. This specimen consisted of blood, obtained after dendritic cell vaccination. This CDR3 is CASSQGLAGGPDTQYF. As DNA, the CDR3 is TGTGCCAGCAGCCAGGGACTAGCGGGAGGGCCAGATACGCAGTATTTT.